Following are 9 T cell receptor beta chains from one sample sequenced in a study of cytomegalovirus exposure and HLA in healthy donors. The PCR used 60 Vbeta and 13 Jbeta primers. Sequencing used immunoSEQ multiplex PCR; TCRdb keeps in-frame clones, though not all of them. The table includes some 190,000 clones, 87% detected once. Sequencing was performed on PBMCs. The origin of the receptors is a man younger than 40 in good health and CMV-seronegative.

The V and J genes are TRBV27 and TRBJ2-3, with 7 bases lining up with TRBD1. Looked up from germline, CDR1 is MNHEY and CDR2 is SMNVEV (reference sequence). The CDR3 has 15 residues. J gave up 0 bases and V 8 bases, and 8 bases lay outside the gene matches. CDR3 nucleotides: TGTGCCAGCCGCTCCGGGACAGCGAGCACAGATACGCAGTATTTT. This encodes CASRSGTASTDTQYF.

The chain joins TRBV28 to TRBJ1-2; no firm D call. V was shortened by 3 bases and J by 7 bases, with 9 bases between the two germline ends. This CDR3 has 12 amino acids. Germline V gene sequence: CDR1 MDHEN, CDR2 SYDVKM. The CDR3 DNA reads TGTGCCAGCAGTTTGGCGGAGAGTGGCTACACCTTC. Its translation: CASSLAESGYTF.

V is TRBV7-2 and J is TRBJ1-1, with unresolved D. The CDR3 covers 14 residues. Germline V gene data show CDR1 as SGHTA and CDR2 as FQGNSA. Trimming removed 8 bases at V and 0 bases at J, with 13 bases between. CDR3 coding DNA: TGTGCCAGCGCCCGGGAGAGGATGAACACTGAAGCTTTCTTT. Protein product: CASARERMNTEAFF. Based on the CDR3 plus reference TRBV7-2 and TRBJ1-1, the full variable domain is GAGVSQSPSNKVTEKGKDVELRCDPISGHTALYWYRQSLGQGLEFLIYFQGNSAPDKSGLPSDRFSAERTGGSVSTLTIQRTQQEDSAVYLCASARERMNTEAFFGQGTRLTVV.

This clone was seen a few times. The genes are TRBV12-5 and TRBJ2-1; maybe TRBD2 (7 bases). The ends were cut back, 0 bases at V and 6 bases at J, with 21 bases in the middle. This CDR3 is 18 amino acids long. CDR1 is LGHNT and CDR2 is FRNRAP in the germline V gene. Here the CDR3 reads CASGLVRGGGFYPNEQFF. The CDR3 nucleotides read TGTGCTAGTGGTTTGGTAAGGGGAGGGGGTTTTTACCCCAATGAGCAGTTCTTC.

The chain carries TRBV14 and TRBJ2-5; D is undetermined. The V gene lost 4 bases and the J gene lost 2 bases, with 8 bases spanning the gap. The CDR3 totals 13 residues. Germline V gene sequence: CDR1 SGHDN, CDR2 FVKESK. CDR3 sequence: CASSPGLQETQYF. CDR3 coding DNA: TGTGCCAGCAGCCCAGGTCTACAAGAGACCCAGTACTTC.

DNA for the CDR3: TGTGCCAGCCTTCCCGGGACAGGGTACCACGAGCAGTACTTC. Protein sequence: CASLPGTGYHEQYF. This rearrangement joins TRBV6-6 to TRBJ2-7; 9 bases are a match to TRBD1. The CDR3 is 14 residues long. CDR1 is MNHNY and CDR2 is SVGAGI in the germline V gene (reference sequence). Trimming cost V 8 bases and J 5 bases; bases outside gene matches: 10.

The chain is built from TRBV5-1 and TRBJ2-3; possible D gene TRBD2, 7 bases. CDR3 length: 15 amino acids. V lost 4 bases and J lost 1, with 13 bases in between. Germline CDR1 reads SGHRS; CDR2 reads YFSETQ. CDR3: CASSTGGRGTDTQYF. In DNA form, the CDR3 reads TGCGCCAGCAGCACCGGGGGGCGGGGCACAGATACGCAGTATTTT.

This clone has only one observation. CDR3 in DNA: TGTGCCAGCAGCCGTTGGGGGGGATTTACTGAAGCTTTCTTT. This translates into CASSRWGGFTEAFF. J is TRBJ1-1 and V is TRBV5-6; TRBD1 might be the D (5 bases). CDR1 SGHDT and CDR2 YYEEEE come from the germline V gene. The CDR3 has 14 amino acids. The germline V and J ends were trimmed by 4 bases and 5 bases, with 15 bases remaining between them.

The chain has TRBV19 and TRBJ1-2, with D perhaps matching TRBD1 (6 bases). The germline gives CDR1 LNHDA, CDR2 SQIVND (reference sequence). V lost 6 bases, J lost 5 bases, and 13 bases lay in between. The CDR3 is made up of 13 amino acids. For the CDR3, the DNA is TGTGCCAGTAGAACAGGGACACTTTATGGCTACACCTTC. Translated, it gives CASRTGTLYGYTF.